The clone carrying this T cell receptor beta chain came up a few times. The target antigen is unknown. TCRdb called the 5' RACE reads again in MiXCR, with one record for every CDR3 protein. The data contain under 500,000 distinct CDR3 sequences, more than 13% of them singletons. Unmatched junction bases numbered 12, after V lost 10 bases and J lost 3 bases. The CDR3 consists of 15 residues. The germline V gene encodes CDR1 SGHTA and CDR2 FQGNSA. These data originate in a study of identical twins. Study conclusions and caveats: Insertions were fewer in abundant cord blood beta clonotypes, whereas memory repertoires showed none of this pattern.

This sample also appeared in a second study, on yellow fever vaccine responses in identical twins.

The sequence came from a woman aged 18-30 years in good health. Sample: CD4+ T cells sorted from blood. The chain combines TRBV7-2 with TRBJ2-3; 8 bases align to TRBD1. DNA of the CDR3: TGTGCCACCTCCGGGACAGGAAAACTAACAGATACGCAGTATTTT. Translating it yields CATSGTGKLTDTQYF.